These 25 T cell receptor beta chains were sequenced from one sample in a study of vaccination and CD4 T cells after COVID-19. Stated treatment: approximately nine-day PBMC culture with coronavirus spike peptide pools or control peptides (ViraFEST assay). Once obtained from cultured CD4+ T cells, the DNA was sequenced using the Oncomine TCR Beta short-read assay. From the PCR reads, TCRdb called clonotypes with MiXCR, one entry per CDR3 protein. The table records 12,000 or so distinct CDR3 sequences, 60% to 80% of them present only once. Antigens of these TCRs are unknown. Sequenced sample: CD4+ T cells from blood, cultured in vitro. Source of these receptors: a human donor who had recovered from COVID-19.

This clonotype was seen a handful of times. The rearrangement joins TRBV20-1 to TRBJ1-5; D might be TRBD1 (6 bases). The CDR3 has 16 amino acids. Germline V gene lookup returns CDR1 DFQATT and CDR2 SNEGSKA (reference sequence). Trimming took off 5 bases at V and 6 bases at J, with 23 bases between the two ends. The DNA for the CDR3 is TGCAGTGCTCCCCGCACAGGGCAGGGCGGCGGTCAGCCCCAGCATTTT. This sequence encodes CSAPRTGQGGGQPQHF.

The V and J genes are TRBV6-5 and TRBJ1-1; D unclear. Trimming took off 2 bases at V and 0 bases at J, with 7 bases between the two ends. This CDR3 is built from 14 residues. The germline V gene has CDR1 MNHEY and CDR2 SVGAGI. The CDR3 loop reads CASSYDLLNTEAFF. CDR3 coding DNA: TGTGCCAGCAGTTACGACTTATTGAACACTGAAGCTTTCTTT.

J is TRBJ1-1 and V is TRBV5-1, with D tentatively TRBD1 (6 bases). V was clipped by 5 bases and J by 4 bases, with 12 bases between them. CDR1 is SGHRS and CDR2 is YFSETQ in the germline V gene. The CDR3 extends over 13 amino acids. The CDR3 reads CASSTGIRTEAFF. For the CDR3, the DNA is TGCGCCAGCAGTACAGGGATTCGCACTGAAGCTTTCTTT. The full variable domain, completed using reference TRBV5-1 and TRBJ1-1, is KAGVTQTPRYLIKTRGQQVTLSCSPISGHRSVSWYQQTPGQGLQFLFEYFSETQRNKGNFPGRFSGRQFSNSRSEMNVSTLELGDSALYLCASSTGIRTEAFFGQGTRLTVV.

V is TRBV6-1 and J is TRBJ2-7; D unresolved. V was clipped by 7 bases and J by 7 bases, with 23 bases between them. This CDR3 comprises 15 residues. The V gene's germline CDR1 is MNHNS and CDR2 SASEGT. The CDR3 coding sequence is TGTGCCAGCATCCTTCGGCCAGGCCTCATGGGTGAGCAGTACTTC. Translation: CASILRPGLMGEQYF.

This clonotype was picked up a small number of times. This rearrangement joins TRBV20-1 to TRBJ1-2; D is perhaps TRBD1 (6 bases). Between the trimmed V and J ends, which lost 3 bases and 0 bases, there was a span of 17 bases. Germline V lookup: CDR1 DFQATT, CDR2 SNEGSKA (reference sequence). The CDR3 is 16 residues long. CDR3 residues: CSASGSRGGANYGYTF. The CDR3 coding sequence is TGCAGTGCTAGTGGGTCGAGGGGGGGGGCTAACTATGGCTACACCTTC.

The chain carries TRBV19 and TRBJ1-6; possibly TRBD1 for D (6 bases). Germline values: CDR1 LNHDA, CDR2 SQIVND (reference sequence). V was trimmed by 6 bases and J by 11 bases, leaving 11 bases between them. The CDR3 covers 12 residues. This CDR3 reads CASSRGLTPLHF. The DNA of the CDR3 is TGTGCCAGTAGCCGGGGGCTTACACCCCTCCACTTT.

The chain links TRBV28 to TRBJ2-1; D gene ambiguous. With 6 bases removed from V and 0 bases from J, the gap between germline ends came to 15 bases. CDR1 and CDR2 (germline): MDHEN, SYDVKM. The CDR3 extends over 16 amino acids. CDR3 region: CASSPSDYLSYNEQFF. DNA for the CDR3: TGTGCCAGCAGCCCCTCCGATTATCTCTCCTACAATGAGCAGTTCTTC.

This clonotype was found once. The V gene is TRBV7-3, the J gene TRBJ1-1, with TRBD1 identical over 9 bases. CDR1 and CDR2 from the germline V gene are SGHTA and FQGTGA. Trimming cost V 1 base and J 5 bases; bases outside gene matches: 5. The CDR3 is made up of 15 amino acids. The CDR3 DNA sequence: TGTGCCAGCAGCTTAAGTGGGACAGGGAGGACTGAAGCTTTCTTT. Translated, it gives CASSLSGTGRTEAFF.

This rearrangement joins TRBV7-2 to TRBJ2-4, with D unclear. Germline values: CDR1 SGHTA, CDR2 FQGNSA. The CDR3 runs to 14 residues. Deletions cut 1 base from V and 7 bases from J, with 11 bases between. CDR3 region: CASSLEGSWNIQYF. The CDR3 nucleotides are TGTGCCAGCAGCTTAGAGGGTAGCTGGAACATTCAGTACTTC.

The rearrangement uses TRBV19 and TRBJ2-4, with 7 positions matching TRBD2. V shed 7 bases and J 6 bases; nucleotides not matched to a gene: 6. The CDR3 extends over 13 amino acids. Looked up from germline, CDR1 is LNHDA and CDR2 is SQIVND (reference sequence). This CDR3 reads CASMRGGGNIQYF. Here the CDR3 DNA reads TGTGCCAGTATGCGCGGGGGTGGAAACATTCAGTACTTC.

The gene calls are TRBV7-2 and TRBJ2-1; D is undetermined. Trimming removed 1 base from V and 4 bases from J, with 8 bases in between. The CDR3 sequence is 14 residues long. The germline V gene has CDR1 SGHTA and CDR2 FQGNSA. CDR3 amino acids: CASSLDRRYNEQFF. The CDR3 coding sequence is TGTGCCAGCAGCTTAGATCGGCGGTACAATGAGCAGTTCTTC. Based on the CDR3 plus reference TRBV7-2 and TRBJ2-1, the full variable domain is GAGVSQSPSNKVTEKGKDVELRCDPISGHTALYWYRQSLGQGLEFLIYFQGNSAPDKSGLPSDRFSAERTGGSVSTLTIQRTQQEDSAVYLCASSLDRRYNEQFFGPGTRLTVL.

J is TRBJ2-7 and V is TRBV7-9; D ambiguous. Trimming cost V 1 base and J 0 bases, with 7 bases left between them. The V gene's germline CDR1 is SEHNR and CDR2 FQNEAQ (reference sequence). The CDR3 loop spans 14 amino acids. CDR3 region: CASSLGSTSYEQYF. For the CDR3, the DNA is TGTGCCAGCAGCTTAGGGAGCACCTCCTACGAGCAGTACTTC.

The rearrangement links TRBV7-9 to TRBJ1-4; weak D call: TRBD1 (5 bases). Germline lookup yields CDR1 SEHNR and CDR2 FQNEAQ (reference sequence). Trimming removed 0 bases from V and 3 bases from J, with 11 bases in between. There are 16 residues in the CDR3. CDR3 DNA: TGTGCCAGCAGCTTAGCGCGGCAGGGCTCTAATGAAAAACTGTTTTTT. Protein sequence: CASSLARQGSNEKLFF.

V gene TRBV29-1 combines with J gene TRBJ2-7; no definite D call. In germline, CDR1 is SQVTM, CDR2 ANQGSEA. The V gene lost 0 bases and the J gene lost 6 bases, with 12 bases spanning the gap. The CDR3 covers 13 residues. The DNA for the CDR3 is TGCAGCGTTGAAGATAACGACAATGGCGAGCAGTACTTC. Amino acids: CSVEDNDNGEQYF.

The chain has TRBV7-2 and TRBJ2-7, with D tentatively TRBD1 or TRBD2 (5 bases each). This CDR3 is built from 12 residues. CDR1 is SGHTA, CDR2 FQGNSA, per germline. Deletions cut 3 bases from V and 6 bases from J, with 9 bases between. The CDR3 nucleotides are TGTGCCAGCAGCTTGGGGGTTTCCGAGCAGTACTTC. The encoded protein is CASSLGVSEQYF.

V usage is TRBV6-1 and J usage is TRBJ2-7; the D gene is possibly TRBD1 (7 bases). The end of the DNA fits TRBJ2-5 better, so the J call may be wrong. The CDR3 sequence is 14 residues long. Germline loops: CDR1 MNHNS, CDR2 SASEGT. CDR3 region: CASSRGQTGVTQYF. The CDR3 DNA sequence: TGTGCCAGCAGTAGGGGGCAGACGGGGGTGACCCAGTACTTC.

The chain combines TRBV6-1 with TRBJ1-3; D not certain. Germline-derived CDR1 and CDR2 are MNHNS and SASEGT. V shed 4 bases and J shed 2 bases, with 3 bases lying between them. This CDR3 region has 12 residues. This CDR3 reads CASSATGNTIYF. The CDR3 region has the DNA TGTGCCAGCAGTGCTACTGGAAACACCATATATTTT.

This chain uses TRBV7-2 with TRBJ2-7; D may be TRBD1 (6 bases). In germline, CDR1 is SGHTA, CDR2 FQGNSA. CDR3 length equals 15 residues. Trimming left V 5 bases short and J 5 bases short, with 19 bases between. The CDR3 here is CASSPLPGQRNEQYF. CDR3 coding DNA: TGTGCCAGCAGCCCCCTTCCAGGACAGCGAAACGAGCAGTACTTC.

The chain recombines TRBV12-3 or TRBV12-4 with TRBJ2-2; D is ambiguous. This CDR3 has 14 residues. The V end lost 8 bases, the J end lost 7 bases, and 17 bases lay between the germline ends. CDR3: CASGDLTSVGELFF. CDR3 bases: TGTGCCAGCGGGGATCTGACGTCGGTCGGGGAGCTGTTTTTT.

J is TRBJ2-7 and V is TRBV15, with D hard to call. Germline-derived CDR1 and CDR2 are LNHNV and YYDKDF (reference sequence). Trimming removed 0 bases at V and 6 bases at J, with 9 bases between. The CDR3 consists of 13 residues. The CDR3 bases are TGTGCCACCAGCAGAGATCTTGGGTTCGAGCAGTACTTC. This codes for CATSRDLGFEQYF.

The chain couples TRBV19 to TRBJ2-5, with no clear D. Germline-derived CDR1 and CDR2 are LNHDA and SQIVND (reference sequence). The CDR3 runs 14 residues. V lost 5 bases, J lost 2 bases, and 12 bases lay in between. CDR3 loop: CASSVRPRQETQYF. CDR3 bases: TGTGCCAGTAGTGTCCGGCCGAGACAAGAGACCCAGTACTTC. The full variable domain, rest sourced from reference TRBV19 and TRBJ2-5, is DGGITQSPKYLFRKEGQNVTLSCEQNLNHDAMYWYRQDPGQGLRLIYYSQIVNDFQKGDIAEGYSVSREKKESFPLTVTSAQKNPTAFYLCASSVRPRQETQYFGPGTRLLVL.

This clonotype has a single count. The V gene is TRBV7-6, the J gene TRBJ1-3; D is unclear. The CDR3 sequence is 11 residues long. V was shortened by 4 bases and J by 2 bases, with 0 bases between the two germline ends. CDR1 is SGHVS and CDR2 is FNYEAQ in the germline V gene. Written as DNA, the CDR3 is TGTGCCAGCAGCTCTGGAAACACCATATATTTT. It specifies CASSSGNTIYF.

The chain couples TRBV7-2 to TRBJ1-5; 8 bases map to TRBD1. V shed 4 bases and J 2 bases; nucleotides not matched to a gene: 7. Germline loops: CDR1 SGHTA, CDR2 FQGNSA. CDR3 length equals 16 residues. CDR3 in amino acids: CASSSQGAYGNQPQHF. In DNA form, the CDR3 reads TGTGCCAGCAGCTCCCAGGGGGCATATGGCAATCAGCCCCAGCATTTT.

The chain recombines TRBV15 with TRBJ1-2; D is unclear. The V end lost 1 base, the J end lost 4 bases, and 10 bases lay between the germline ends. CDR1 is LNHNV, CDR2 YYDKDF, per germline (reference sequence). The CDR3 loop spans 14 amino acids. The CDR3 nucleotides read TGTGCCACCAGCAGAGGGGGAGTAGGCTATGGCTACACCTTC. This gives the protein CATSRGGVGYGYTF.

This CDR3 is CASSPLVLAGGSNTGELFF. The DNA of the CDR3 is TGTGCCAGCAGCCCACTCGTACTAGCGGGAGGATCGAACACCGGGGAGCTGTTTTTT. The chain carries TRBV7-7 and TRBJ2-2; 12 positions match TRBD2. This CDR3 comprises 19 residues. Looked up from germline, CDR1 is SSHAT and CDR2 is FNYEAQ (reference sequence). Losses at the gene ends were 5 bases for V and 0 bases for J; bases not matched to a gene: 10.